This T cell receptor (beta chain) is from a study of Graves' ophthalmopathy and Graves' hyperthyroidism. Study outcomes and limitations: Ophthalmopathy progression was predicted with 70.59% sensitivity and approximately 79% specificity.

As to this clonotype: Its target is unknown.

As the template, RNA transcripts were used to amplify TCR beta CDR3 regions. HTBI-primed RT-PCR formed the first round, and a multiplex PCR formed the second. Via MiXCR, TCRdb re-called the multiplex PCR reads, giving one row per CDR3 protein. The sample records over a million distinct CDR3 sequences, less than 45% being singletons. The CDR3 totals 15 residues. The trim removed 2 bases at V and 3 bases at J, leaving 2 bases unmatched. Germline assignment: CDR1 SGDLS and CDR2 YYNGEE. This chain links TRBV9 with TRBJ1-5, with 10 bases fitting TRBD1. Sequencing was performed on peripheral blood or thyroid tissue (not recorded which). The clonotype originates from an adult man with Graves' hyperthyroidism. This chain's CDR3 is CASSVDRGVNQPQHF. DNA of the CDR3: TGTGCCAGCAGCGTGGACAGGGGGGTCAATCAGCCCCAGCATTTT. The complete variable domain, with remaining parts taken from reference TRBV9 and TRBJ1-5, reads DSGVTQTPKHLITATGQRVTLRCSPRSGDLSVYWYQQSLDQGLQFLIQYYNGEERAKGNILERFSAQQFPDLHSELNLSSLELGDSALYFCASSVDRGVNQPQHFGDGTRLSIL.